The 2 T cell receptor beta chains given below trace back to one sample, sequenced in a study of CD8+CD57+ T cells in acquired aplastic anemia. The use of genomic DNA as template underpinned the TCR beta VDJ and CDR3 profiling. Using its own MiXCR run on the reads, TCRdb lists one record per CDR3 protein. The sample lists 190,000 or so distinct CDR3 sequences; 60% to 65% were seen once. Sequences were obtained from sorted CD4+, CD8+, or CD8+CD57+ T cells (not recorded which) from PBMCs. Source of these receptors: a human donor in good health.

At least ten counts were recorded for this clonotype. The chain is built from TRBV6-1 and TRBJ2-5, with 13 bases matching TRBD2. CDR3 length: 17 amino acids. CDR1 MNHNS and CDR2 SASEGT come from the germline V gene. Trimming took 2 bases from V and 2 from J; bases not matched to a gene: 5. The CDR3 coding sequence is TGTGCCAGCAGTGAATGGACTAGCGGGGGAGAGCAAGAGACCCAGTACTTC. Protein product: CASSEWTSGGEQETQYF.

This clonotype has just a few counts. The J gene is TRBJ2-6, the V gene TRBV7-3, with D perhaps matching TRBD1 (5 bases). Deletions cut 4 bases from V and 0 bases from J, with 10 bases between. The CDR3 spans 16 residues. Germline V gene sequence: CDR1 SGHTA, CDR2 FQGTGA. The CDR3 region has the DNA TGTGCCAGCAGCTACCAGGGTTACTCTGGGGCCAACGTCCTGACTTTC. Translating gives CASSYQGYSGANVLTF.